Each of the 10 T cell receptor beta chains below was sequenced from the same sample in a study of shared clonotypes between healthy human individuals. Generated by immunoSEQ multiplex PCR, the TCRdb table keeps only in-frame clones and is missing some. This table holds under 1,100,000 clones, roughly 80% found once. Sequenced material: memory CD4+ T cells sorted from blood. Subset described: CD45RA-negative fraction. The receptor set was obtained from a man aged 18 to 30 in good health.

The chain is built from TRBV30 and TRBJ2-2; 11 bases align to TRBD2. The junction had 1 base not matched to a gene; V was cut back by 3 bases and J by 4 bases. The CDR3 is 14 residues long. Per the germline V gene, CDR1 is GTSNPN and CDR2 is SVGIG (reference sequence). The CDR3 DNA follows: TGTGCCTGGAGCGGGACTAGCGGCACCGGGGAGCTGTTTTTT. Amino acids: CAWSGTSGTGELFF.

The chain is built from TRBV18 and TRBJ2-1, with TRBD1 matching over 11 bases. The CDR3 covers 16 residues. The V and J ends lost 1 base and 4 bases, in that order; junction bases with no gene match: 3. Germline CDR1 is KGHSH and CDR2 is LQKENI. The CDR3, as DNA: TGTGCCAGCTCACCACAAGGGACAGGGGGTTACAATGAGCAGTTCTTC. Its translation: CASSPQGTGGYNEQFF.

The chain recombines TRBV7-2 with TRBJ1-1; weak D call: TRBD1 (6 bases). The V end was cut by 5 bases, the J end by 4 bases, with 17 bases between. Germline-derived CDR1 and CDR2 are SGHTA and FQGNSA. This CDR3 comprises 15 residues. Here the CDR3 DNA reads TGTGCCAGCAGCCCCCGACAGGTAACGTTCACTGAAGCTTTCTTT. Its translation is CASSPRQVTFTEAFF. Drawing the rest from reference TRBV7-2 and TRBJ1-1, the complete variable domain is GAGVSQSPSNKVTEKGKDVELRCDPISGHTALYWYRQSLGQGLEFLIYFQGNSAPDKSGLPSDRFSAERTGGSVSTLTIQRTQQEDSAVYLCASSPRQVTFTEAFFGQGTRLTVV.

This rearrangement joins TRBV7-6 to TRBJ2-7, with a tentative D call TRBD2 (7 bases). The ends were cut back, 1 base at V and 5 bases at J, with 18 bases in the middle. Germline V gives CDR1 SGHVS, CDR2 FNYEAQ. The CDR3 contains 16 residues. Here the CDR3 DNA reads TGTGCCAGCAGCTTAGTCTTTAGGGGGAGGGGAGACGAGCAGTACTTC. This translates into CASSLVFRGRGDEQYF.

This chain links TRBV5-1 with TRBJ1-5, with D maybe TRBD1 (6 bases). The CDR3 covers 15 residues. V was cut by 0 bases and J by 7 bases, with 14 bases left in between. The germline gives CDR1 SGHRS, CDR2 YFSETQ. This CDR3 is CASSLDYSGAQPQHF. DNA of the CDR3: TGCGCCAGCAGCTTGGACTATTCGGGGGCCCAGCCCCAGCATTTT.

The V call is TRBV5-4, the J call TRBJ2-7; 8 bases fit TRBD1. This CDR3 is 13 amino acids long. With V trimmed by 9 bases and J by 3 bases, 8 bases remained unmatched. Germline values: CDR1 SGHNT, CDR2 YYREEE (reference sequence). In DNA, the CDR3 is TGTGCCAACCCGGGACAGGTCGACTACGAGCAGTACTTC. It specifies CANPGQVDYEQYF.

The rearrangement links TRBV7-9 to TRBJ1-2; 8 bases are a match to TRBD1. With 6 bases clipped from V and 4 bases from J, the junction kept 7 bases outside the gene matches. CDR3 size: 14 residues. The germline V gene encodes CDR1 SEHNR and CDR2 FQNEAQ (reference sequence). The CDR3 DNA is TGTGCCAGCAGACCAGACAGGGGCCCCTATGGCTACACCTTC. This encodes CASRPDRGPYGYTF.

This clone occurred once. J is TRBJ2-6 and V is TRBV27; D is possibly TRBD2 (6 bases). The CDR3 has 18 amino acids. Between the trimmed V and J ends, which lost 4 bases and 0 bases, there was a span of 16 bases. In germline, CDR1 is MNHEY, CDR2 SMNVEV (reference sequence). The CDR3: CASSSKKGLRSGANVLTF. CDR3 bases: TGTGCCAGCAGTTCGAAAAAGGGACTTCGCTCTGGGGCCAACGTCCTGACTTTC.

The chain joins TRBV5-4 to TRBJ1-2; 8 nucleotides line up with TRBD1. The CDR3 extends over 13 amino acids. Germline V gene lookup returns CDR1 SGHNT and CDR2 YYREEE (reference sequence). Losses at the gene ends were 4 bases for V and 8 bases for J; bases not matched to a gene: 7. The DNA of the CDR3 is TGTGCCAGCAGCGAGACAGGGGTGAACGGCTACACCTTC. This sequence encodes CASSETGVNGYTF.

The V call is TRBV7-9, the J call TRBJ2-5, with TRBD1 matching 12 bases. The CDR3 is 15 residues long. Germline V gene data show CDR1 as SEHNR and CDR2 as FQNEAQ (reference sequence). The trim removed 5 bases at V and 7 bases at J, leaving 8 bases unmatched. The CDR3, as DNA: TGTGCCAGCAGCCTCGGGACAGGGGGCGAGGTGACCCAGTACTTC. Translation gives CASSLGTGGEVTQYF.